Below, 24 T cell receptor beta chains from the same sample are listed, as sequenced in a study of T cells in tumors after PD-1 blockade. Profiling relied on immunoSEQ multiplex PCR, and the TCRdb table lists in-frame clones only, not all of them. The sample holds some 48,000 clones; 75% to 80% are singletons and the top ten take approximately 15%. Sequenced here: PBMCs, sampled before anti-PD-1 treatment. Receptors were obtained from a human donor with basal cell carcinoma.

The J gene is TRBJ2-7, the V gene TRBV27, with TRBD2 matching 9 bases. The CDR3 contains 15 residues. CDR1 is MNHEY and CDR2 is SMNVEV in the germline V gene (reference sequence). V trimming: 6 bases; J trimming: 4 bases; junction bases outside the gene matches: 10. CDR3 coding DNA: TGTGCCAGCAGAAAAGGGACTAGCATTTGGTACGAGCAGTACTTC. Translating gives CASRKGTSIWYEQYF.

The chain links TRBV27 to TRBJ2-5; no clear D gene. CDR1 is MNHEY, CDR2 SMNVEV, per germline (reference sequence). This CDR3 has 13 residues. V was pared by 2 bases and J by 5 bases, with 9 bases between. CDR3 in amino acids: CASSLRPRETQYF. The CDR3 nucleotides are TGTGCCAGCAGTTTACGGCCTCGGGAGACCCAGTACTTC.

The chain links TRBV7-6 to TRBJ2-1; TRBD2 matches at 11 bases. Trimming at V came to 4 bases and at J to 8 bases, leaving 10 bases not matched to a gene. This CDR3 comprises 16 residues. Germline V gives CDR1 SGHVS, CDR2 FNYEAQ. CDR3 protein: CASSSQVLAGGHEQFF. CDR3 DNA: TGTGCCAGCAGCTCCCAGGTGCTAGCGGGAGGCCATGAGCAGTTCTTC.

The chain has TRBV19 and TRBJ1-2; 8 positions agree with TRBD1. V was clipped by 4 bases and J by 5 bases; unmatched bases: 12. CDR1 is LNHDA and CDR2 is SQIVND in the germline V gene (reference sequence). CDR3 size: 16 residues. CDR3 amino acids: CASSTGQGGIGYGYTF. In DNA, the CDR3 is TGTGCCAGTAGTACCGGACAGGGAGGGATAGGGTATGGCTACACCTTC.

This clone was seen more than once but under ten times. The rearrangement uses TRBV6-5 and TRBJ1-2; D is perhaps TRBD1 (6 bases). Germline V lookup: CDR1 MNHEY, CDR2 SVGAGI. Trimming left V 6 bases short and J 2 bases short, with 10 bases between. The CDR3 has 13 residues. This CDR3 reads CASRLTGNYGYTF. The DNA for the CDR3 is TGTGCCAGCAGACTTACAGGGAACTATGGCTACACCTTC.

This sequence joins TRBV9 and TRBJ1-6, with D possibly being TRBD1 (6 bases). The CDR3 runs 16 residues. Trimming removed 4 bases at V and 10 bases at J, with 21 bases between. Per the germline V gene, CDR1 is SGDLS and CDR2 is YYNGEE. The CDR3 nucleotides are TGTGCCAGCAGCCCCCACCGGACAGCAATTGAGTCACCCCTCCACTTT. Its translation is CASSPHRTAIESPLHF.

This chain joins TRBV6-6 and TRBJ2-1; D remains ambiguous. CDR1 and CDR2 from the germline V gene are MNHNY and SVGAGI (reference sequence). V shed 7 bases and J shed 0 bases, with 13 bases lying between them. The CDR3 is 15 amino acids. The CDR3 DNA follows: TGTGCCAGCACCTTGGACGCTAACTCCTACAATGAGCAGTTCTTC. It specifies CASTLDANSYNEQFF.

This chain joins TRBV16 and TRBJ1-5, with 10 positions matching TRBD1. Unmatched junction bases numbered 5, after V lost 5 bases and J lost 7 bases. Per germline, CDR1 KGHSY and CDR2 FQNENV. The CDR3 totals 14 residues. CDR3 nucleotides: TGTGCCAGCAGCGCGGGACAGGGGAACCAGCCCCAGCATTTT. The encoded protein is CASSAGQGNQPQHF.

A note on this clone: Since a much larger clone is just one base distant, this may be a read error. The gene calls are TRBV30 and TRBJ1-2; possible D gene TRBD1, 5 bases. The CDR3 consists of 14 residues. The germline V gene has CDR1 GTSNPN and CDR2 SVGIG (reference sequence). The CDR3 nucleotides are TGTACCTGGAGTCGGGGACTAGCTAACTATGGCTACACCTTC. Translating it yields CTWSRGLANYGYTF.

On this clone itself: This specimen includes other DNA sequences encoding the same CDR3. This chain joins TRBV28 and TRBJ1-1, with D tentatively TRBD1 (5 bases). Trimming shortened V by 2 bases and J by 0 bases, and 7 bases separated the two germline ends. This CDR3 has 14 amino acids. CDR1 is MDHEN and CDR2 is SYDVKM in the germline V gene. CDR3 residues: CASSLGGLNTEAFF. The CDR3 coding sequence is TGTGCCAGCAGTTTAGGGGGATTGAACACTGAAGCTTTCTTT.

This chain links TRBV18 with TRBJ2-2, with 7 bases aligning to TRBD1. The length of the CDR3 is 14 residues. The V segment lost 3 bases and the J segment 6 bases; nucleotides outside the gene matches: 4. CDR1 is KGHSH, CDR2 LQKENI, per germline. CDR3 coding DNA: TGTGCCAGCTCACCCACAGGGGAGCCCGGGGAGCTGTTTTTT. It translates to CASSPTGEPGELFF.

The rearrangement joins TRBV7-9 to TRBJ1-2; D is possibly TRBD1 (5 bases). Germline assignment: CDR1 SEHNR and CDR2 FQNEAQ (reference sequence). The CDR3 runs 18 residues. V shed 1 base and J shed 6 bases, with 24 bases lying between them. CDR3 residues: CASSLVPGRTGDEDGYTF. CDR3 sequence (DNA): TGTGCCAGCAGCTTAGTTCCGGGACGGACGGGGGATGAGGATGGCTACACCTTC.

This clone was observed a few times. V usage is TRBV2 and J usage is TRBJ1-2; 8 positions match TRBD1. The CDR3 covers 12 residues. CDR1 and CDR2 (germline): SNHLY, FYNNEI. After removal of 11 bases from V and 6 bases from J, the junction contained 8 bases not matched to a gene. The CDR3 bases are TGTGCCTGTACGAGGACAGGGAATGGCTACACCTTC. Translation: CACTRTGNGYTF.

This clone is a singleton in its sample. V is TRBV20-1 and J is TRBJ1-2; a possible D gene is TRBD1 (6 bases). Germline-derived CDR1 and CDR2 are DFQATT and SNEGSKA (reference sequence). The CDR3 extends over 11 amino acids. Here the CDR3 DNA reads TGCAGCACAGGGATTATCTATGGCTACACCTTC. Translated: CSTGIIYGYTF.

The chain links TRBV5-4 to TRBJ1-5; tentative D call: TRBD1 (5 bases). From germline, CDR1 is SGHNT and CDR2 YYREEE (reference sequence). The CDR3 has 17 residues. V was shortened by 2 bases and J by 0 bases, with 15 bases between the two germline ends. CDR3 sequence reads: CASSLTTGADSNQPQHF. In DNA, the CDR3 is TGTGCCAGCAGCTTAACAACCGGGGCCGATAGCAATCAGCCCCAGCATTTT.

The rearrangement joins TRBV6-2 or TRBV6-3 to TRBJ2-2, with TRBD2 identical over 14 bases. The J segment lost 7 bases and the V segment lost 6 bases, leaving 10 bases of the junction unmatched. Germline CDR1 is MNHEY and CDR2 is SVGEGT. The CDR3 contains 17 residues. The CDR3 here is CASSRAGTSGSIGELFF. The CDR3 DNA is TGTGCCAGCAGCCGAGCGGGGACTAGCGGGAGTATCGGGGAGCTGTTTTTT.

This clone was picked up a small number of times. The chain couples TRBV10-2 to TRBJ1-5; D remains ambiguous. This CDR3 contains 11 residues. V was trimmed by 0 bases and J by 13 bases, leaving 7 bases between them. Germline lookup yields CDR1 WSHSY and CDR2 SAAADI. CDR3 nucleotides: TGCGCCAGCAGTGAGTCAGTCCAACAGCATTTT. Its translation: CASSESVQQHF.

V is TRBV28 and J is TRBJ1-4; maybe TRBD1 (6 bases). Germline V gene data show CDR1 as MDHEN and CDR2 as SYDVKM. V was cut by 4 bases and J by 5 bases, with 14 bases left in between. The CDR3 spans 15 residues. The chain's CDR3 is CASSSIPGQNEKLFF. CDR3 bases: TGTGCCAGCAGTTCTATTCCAGGACAGAATGAAAAACTGTTTTTT.

V gene TRBV6-5 combines with J gene TRBJ2-7; 9 nucleotides match TRBD2. V shed 0 bases, J shed 2 bases, and the junction held 2 bases outside the gene matches. This CDR3 spans 15 amino acids. In germline, CDR1 is MNHEY, CDR2 SVGAGI. The CDR3 bases are TGTGCCAGCAGTTACTCGACTAGCGGAACCTACGAGCAGTACTTC. Its translation: CASSYSTSGTYEQYF.

A few counts support this clone. This chain uses TRBV19 with TRBJ1-5; 9 nucleotides match TRBD1. Germline-derived CDR1 and CDR2 are LNHDA and SQIVND (reference sequence). The trim removed 2 bases at V and 4 bases at J, leaving 12 bases unmatched. CDR3 length equals 18 residues. The chain's CDR3 is CASSIRPGQGKMNQPQHF. As DNA, the CDR3 is TGTGCCAGTAGTATACGACCAGGACAGGGGAAAATGAATCAGCCCCAGCATTTT.

This chain links TRBV3-1 (or the pseudogene TRBV3-2) with TRBJ1-3, with 7 bases that match TRBD1. This CDR3 has 17 residues. V gave up 1 base and J gave up 4 bases; unmatched junction bases: 10. CDR1 and CDR2 (germline): LGHDT, YNNKEL (reference sequence). The CDR3 reads CASSQGINRGSGNTIYF. Written as DNA, the CDR3 is TGTGCCAGCAGCCAAGGGATCAACAGGGGTTCAGGAAACACCATATATTTT.

This clone occurred a few times. The chain has TRBV10-3 and TRBJ2-2; weak D call: TRBD1 (6 bases). The length of the CDR3 is 14 residues. Per the germline V gene, CDR1 is ENHRY and CDR2 is SYGVKD. Trimming shortened V by 7 bases and J by 0 bases, and 9 bases separated the two germline ends. The CDR3 here is CAIKGHPNTGELFF. The CDR3 nucleotides are TGTGCCATCAAGGGACACCCGAACACCGGGGAGCTGTTTTTT.

The CDR3 DNA is TGTGCCAGCAGTTACGGGGGGACTGAAGCTTTCTTT. Its translation is CASSYGGTEAFF. The V gene is TRBV27, the J gene TRBJ1-1; perhaps TRBD1 as D (5 bases). Deletions cut 4 bases from V and 5 bases from J, with 8 bases between. The V gene's germline CDR1 is MNHEY and CDR2 SMNVEV (reference sequence). The CDR3 is 12 residues long.

The chain carries TRBV27 and TRBJ2-3; TRBD2 aligns across 11 bases. The CDR3 totals 17 residues. Trimming at V came to 5 bases and at J to 6 bases, leaving 13 bases not matched to a gene. Germline CDR1 and CDR2: MNHEY and SMNVEV (reference sequence). This CDR3 is CASSPLLAGGLRDTQYF. The CDR3 bases are TGTGCCAGCAGTCCTCTCCTAGCGGGGGGCCTACGTGATACGCAGTATTTT.